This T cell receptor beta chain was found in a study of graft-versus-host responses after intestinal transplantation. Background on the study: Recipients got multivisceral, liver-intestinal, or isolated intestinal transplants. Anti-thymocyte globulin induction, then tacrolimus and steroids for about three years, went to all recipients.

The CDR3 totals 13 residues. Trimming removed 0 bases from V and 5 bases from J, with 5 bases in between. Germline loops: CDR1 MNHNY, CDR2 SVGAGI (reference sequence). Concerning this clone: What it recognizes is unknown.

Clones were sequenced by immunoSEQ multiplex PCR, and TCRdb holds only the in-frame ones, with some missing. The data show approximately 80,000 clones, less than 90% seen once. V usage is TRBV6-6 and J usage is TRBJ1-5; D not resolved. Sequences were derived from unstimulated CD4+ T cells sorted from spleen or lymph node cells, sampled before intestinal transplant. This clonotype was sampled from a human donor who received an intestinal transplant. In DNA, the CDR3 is TGTGCCAGCAGTTACTCCGGGGATCAGCCCCAGCATTTT. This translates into CASSYSGDQPQHF.